What follows are 12 T cell receptor beta chains derived from one specimen sequenced in a study of cytomegalovirus exposure and HLA in healthy donors. The PCR used 60 Vbeta and 13 Jbeta primers. Measured with immunoSEQ multiplex PCR; TCRdb has only the in-frame clones, and not every one. This repertoire shows 90,000 to 140,000 clones, around four fifths found once; its top ten account for 1.3%. Sequencing input: PBMCs. The receptors shown here come from a man aged 25-45 years in good health and CMV-seronegative.

The rearrangement joins TRBV18 to TRBJ1-3; 11 bases are shared with TRBD1. Germline V CDR1 and CDR2: KGHSH, LQKENI. The length of the CDR3 is 16 residues. V shed 3 bases, J shed 2 bases, and the junction held 3 bases outside the gene matches. Written as DNA, the CDR3 is TGTGCCAGCTCACCCCCGGGACAGGGGGCTGGAAACACCATATATTTT. It yields the protein CASSPPGQGAGNTIYF. The whole variable domain, remainder taken from reference TRBV18 and TRBJ1-3, is NAGVMQNPRHLVRRRGQEARLRCSPMKGHSHVYWYRQLPEEGLKFMVYLQKENIIDESGMPKERFSAEFPKEGPSILRIQQVVRGDSAAYFCASSPPGQGAGNTIYFGEGSWLTVV.

V and J are TRBV4-3 and TRBJ2-7; D uncertain. The germline CDR1 and CDR2 sequences are LGHNA and YSLEER. The CDR3 runs 15 residues. The ends were cut back, 3 bases at V and 0 bases at J, with 12 bases in the middle. The CDR3 coding sequence is TGCGCCAGCAGCCAGGTCCTTACGGGCTCCTACGAGCAGTACTTC. Translation gives CASSQVLTGSYEQYF.

The genes are TRBV10-3 and TRBJ1-3, with 10 bases identical to TRBD1. The ends lost 4 bases at V and 4 bases at J; junction bases unmatched: 10. Germline V gene data show CDR1 as ENHRY and CDR2 as SYGVKD. The CDR3 sequence is 17 residues long. For the CDR3, the DNA is TGTGCCATCAGTGCGGGGACAGGGGCCACAGGGGGAAACACCATATATTTT. This codes for CAISAGTGATGGNTIYF.

The genes are TRBV5-4 and TRBJ1-1, with 7 bases fitting TRBD1. The CDR3 sequence is 14 residues long. Germline trimming cut 6 bases from V and 2 bases from J; bases unmatched to any gene: 7. The germline gives CDR1 SGHNT, CDR2 YYREEE (reference sequence). CDR3 DNA: TGTGCCAGCACCCCCGGGACAGCTAACACTGAAGCTTTCTTT. Translating it yields CASTPGTANTEAFF.

The rearrangement joins TRBV10-3 to TRBJ1-2, with TRBD1 as a possible D gene (6 bases). Germline-derived CDR1 and CDR2 are ENHRY and SYGVKD. The CDR3 has 14 residues. Between the trimmed V and J ends, which lost 6 bases and 3 bases, there was a span of 14 bases. The CDR3 region has the DNA TGTGCCATCAGCCCAAACAGGGACGACTATGGCTACACCTTC. It encodes CAISPNRDDYGYTF.

In its sample, this clone was seen once. The gene calls are TRBV9 and TRBJ1-2; D is possibly TRBD1 (5 bases). Germline lookup yields CDR1 SGDLS and CDR2 YYNGEE. V lost 0 bases to trimming and J lost 3 bases, with 12 bases between them. This CDR3 is built from 15 residues. Here the CDR3 reads CASSVVVSGDYGYTF. In DNA form, the CDR3 reads TGTGCCAGCAGCGTAGTCGTCTCGGGGGACTATGGCTACACCTTC.

The chain combines TRBV5-6 with TRBJ1-5; 9 nucleotides agree with TRBD1. This CDR3 region has 16 residues. After removal of 4 bases from V and 6 bases from J, the junction contained 11 bases not matched to a gene. Germline V gives CDR1 SGHDT, CDR2 YYEEEE. The CDR3: CASSANPGTGSQPQHF. The DNA for the CDR3 is TGTGCCAGCAGCGCAAATCCCGGGACAGGGTCTCAGCCCCAGCATTTT.

This clone was found once. DNA for the CDR3: TGTGCCAGCAGCGGAGGGGGCATTATGCACGAGCAGTACTTC. Residues: CASSGGGIMHEQYF. The chain recombines TRBV9 with TRBJ2-7; 7 nucleotides align to TRBD1. Germline trimming cut 3 bases from V and 5 bases from J; bases unmatched to any gene: 8. CDR1 SGDLS and CDR2 YYNGEE come from the germline V gene. The CDR3 is 14 amino acids.

The chain recombines TRBV29-1 with TRBJ2-7, with D possibly matching TRBD1 (6 bases). Germline assignment: CDR1 SQVTM and CDR2 ANQGSEA. The CDR3 extends over 12 amino acids. V was trimmed by 7 bases and J by 0 bases, leaving 10 bases between them. This CDR3 reads CSAKGDSYEQYF. DNA for the CDR3: TGCAGCGCAAAGGGGGACTCCTACGAGCAGTACTTC.

The rearrangement uses TRBV19 and TRBJ1-2, with a possible D match to TRBD1 (6 bases). The germline gives CDR1 LNHDA, CDR2 SQIVND (reference sequence). The CDR3 extends over 14 amino acids. With 7 bases removed from V and 0 bases from J, the gap between germline ends came to 12 bases. The DNA of the CDR3 is TGTGCCAGTATCTTTGGGGGCGCTAACTATGGCTACACCTTC. It yields the protein CASIFGGANYGYTF.

The chain is built from TRBV5-6 and TRBJ1-1, with D possibly being TRBD1 (5 bases). The CDR3 contains 16 residues. V was shortened by 4 bases and J by 7 bases, with 23 bases between the two germline ends. From germline, CDR1 is SGHDT and CDR2 YYEEEE. CDR3 protein: CASSGGGTFPDYEAFF. Here the CDR3 DNA reads TGTGCCAGCAGCGGCGGGGGTACATTCCCGGATTATGAAGCTTTCTTT.

The V gene is TRBV7-9, the J gene TRBJ2-3, with 7 positions matching TRBD1. The CDR3 contains 16 residues. Germline assignment: CDR1 SEHNR and CDR2 FQNEAQ (reference sequence). J was trimmed by 2 bases and V by 5 bases; bases with no gene match: 10. The CDR3 loop reads CASSPTNRGSTDTQYF. CDR3 nucleotide sequence: TGTGCCAGCAGCCCAACCAACAGGGGATCCACAGATACGCAGTATTTT.